A selection of T cell receptor beta chains follows, all from one sample in a study of long-term antiretroviral therapy in people with HIV. Produced via immunoSEQ multiplex PCR; TCRdb's table is partial and in-frame only. Of around 16,000 clones detected, roughly 80% appear once; the ten largest clones hold 15% to 20%. Sequenced material: unsorted PBMCs, taken just before starting antiretroviral therapy. Receptors originate from a man aged 40-49 years with HIV. Each CDR3 is given with its conserved first and last residue. D genes are given only for firm matches. Where a row states a size, it is once, few, many or the class of an expanded clone; other rows omit it.

NA | TRBD1 | TRBJ2-7 | TRBV10-2 | TGCGCCAGCAGTCCAGGGGGCTTTTACGAGCAGTACTTC | CASSPGGFYEQYF
NA | NA | TRBJ1-5 | TRBV5-1 | TGCGCCAGCAGTTCAGGGGTGGACAATCAGCCCCAGCATTTT | CASSSGVDNQPQHF
NA | NA | TRBJ2-2 | TRBV6-1 | TGTGCCAGCAGTGAACGTGGCGGGCCCACGAACACCGGGGAGCTGTTTTTT | CASSERGGPTNTGELFF
NA | NA | TRBJ2-1 | TRBV9 | TGTGCCAGCAGCGCTCTCCAGAGCTCCTACAATGAGCAGTTCTTC | CASSALQSSYNEQFF
NA | NA | TRBJ1-3 | TRBV18 | TGTGCCAGCTCAGAAGGGGAAAGCTCTGGAAACACCATATATTTT | CASSEGESSGNTIYF
NA | NA | TRBJ1-2 | TRBV4-1 | TGCGCCAGCAGCGGGGGGGACGGCGCCAACTATGGCTACACCTTC | CASSGGDGANYGYTF
NA | TRBD1 | TRBJ1-1 | TRBV5-1 | TGCGCCAGCAGCTTGCAGACAGGGAGTACTGAAGCTTTCTTT | CASSLQTGSTEAFF
once | TRBD1 | TRBJ2-7 | TRBV2 | TGTGCCAGCAGTGGACAGGGGCACTCCTACGAGCAGTACTTC | CASSGQGHSYEQYF
NA | NA | TRBJ2-2 | TRBV19 | TGTGCCAGTAGTGCGGGGCTCACCGGGGAGCTGTTTTTT | CASSAGLTGELFF
NA | TRBD1 | TRBJ2-7 | TRBV5-1 | TGCGCCGGGAGCTGGGACAGCTTGTTCTACGAGCAGTACTTC | CAGSWDSLFYEQYF